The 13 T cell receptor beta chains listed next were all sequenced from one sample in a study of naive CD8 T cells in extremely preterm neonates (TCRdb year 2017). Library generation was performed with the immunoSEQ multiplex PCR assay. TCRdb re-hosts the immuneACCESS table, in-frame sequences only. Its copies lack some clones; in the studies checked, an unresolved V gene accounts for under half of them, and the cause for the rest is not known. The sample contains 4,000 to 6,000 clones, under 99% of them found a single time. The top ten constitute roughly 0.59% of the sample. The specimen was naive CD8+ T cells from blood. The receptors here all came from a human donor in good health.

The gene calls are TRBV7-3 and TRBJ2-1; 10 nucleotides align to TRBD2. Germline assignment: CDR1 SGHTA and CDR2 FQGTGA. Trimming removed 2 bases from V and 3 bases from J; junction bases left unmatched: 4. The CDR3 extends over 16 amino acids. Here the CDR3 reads CASSLRGLAVYNEQFF. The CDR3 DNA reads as TGTGCCAGCAGCTTACGAGGACTAGCGGTCTACAATGAGCAGTTCTTC.

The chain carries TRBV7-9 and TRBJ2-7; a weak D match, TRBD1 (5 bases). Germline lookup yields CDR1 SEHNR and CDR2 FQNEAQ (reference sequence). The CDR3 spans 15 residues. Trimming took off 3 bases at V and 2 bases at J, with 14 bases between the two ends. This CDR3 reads CASSFAQGYTYEQYF. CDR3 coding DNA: TGTGCCAGCAGCTTCGCTCAGGGATACACCTACGAGCAGTACTTC.

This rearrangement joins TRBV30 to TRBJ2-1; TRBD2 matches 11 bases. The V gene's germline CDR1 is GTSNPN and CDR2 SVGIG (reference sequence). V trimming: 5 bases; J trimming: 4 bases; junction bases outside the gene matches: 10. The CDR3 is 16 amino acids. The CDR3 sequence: CAWWGRWTSGYNEQFF. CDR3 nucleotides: TGTGCCTGGTGGGGTCGTTGGACTAGCGGGTACAATGAGCAGTTCTTC.

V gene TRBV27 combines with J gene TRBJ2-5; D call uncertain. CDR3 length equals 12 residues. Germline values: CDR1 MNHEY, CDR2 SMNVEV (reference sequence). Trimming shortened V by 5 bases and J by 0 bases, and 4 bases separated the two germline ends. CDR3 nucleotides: TGTGCCAGCAGTCCCAACCAAGAGACCCAGTACTTC. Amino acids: CASSPNQETQYF.

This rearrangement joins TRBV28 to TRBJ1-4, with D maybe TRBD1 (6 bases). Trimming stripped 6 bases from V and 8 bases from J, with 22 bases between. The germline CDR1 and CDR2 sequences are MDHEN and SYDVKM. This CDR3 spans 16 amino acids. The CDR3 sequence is CASSQLVGKGDEKLFF. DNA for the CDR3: TGTGCCAGCAGCCAACTAGTGGGGAAGGGGGACGAAAAACTGTTTTTT.

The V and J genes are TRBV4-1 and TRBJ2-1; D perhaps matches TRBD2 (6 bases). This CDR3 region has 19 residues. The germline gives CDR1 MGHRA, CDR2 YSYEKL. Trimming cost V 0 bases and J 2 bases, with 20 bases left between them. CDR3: CASSQDGPWGSGPYNEQFF. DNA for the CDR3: TGCGCCAGCAGCCAAGATGGACCCTGGGGTAGCGGTCCCTACAATGAGCAGTTCTTC.

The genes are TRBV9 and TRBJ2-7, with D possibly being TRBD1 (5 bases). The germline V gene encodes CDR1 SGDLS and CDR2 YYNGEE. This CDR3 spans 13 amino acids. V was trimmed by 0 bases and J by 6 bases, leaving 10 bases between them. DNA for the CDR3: TGTGCCAGCAGCGTAGGCAGGGTCAGCGAGCAGTACTTC. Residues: CASSVGRVSEQYF.

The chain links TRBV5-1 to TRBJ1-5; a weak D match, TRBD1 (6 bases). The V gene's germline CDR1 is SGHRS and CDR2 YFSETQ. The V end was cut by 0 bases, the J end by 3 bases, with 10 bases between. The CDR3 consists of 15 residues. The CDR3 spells CASSLEAGDNQPQHF. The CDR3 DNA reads TGCGCCAGCAGCTTGGAAGCAGGGGACAATCAGCCCCAGCATTTT.

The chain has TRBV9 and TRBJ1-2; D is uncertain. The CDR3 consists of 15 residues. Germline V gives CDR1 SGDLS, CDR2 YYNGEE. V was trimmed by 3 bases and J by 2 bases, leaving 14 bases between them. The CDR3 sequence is CASSDPPTVNYGYTF. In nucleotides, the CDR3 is TGTGCCAGCAGCGACCCCCCCACAGTGAACTATGGCTACACCTTC. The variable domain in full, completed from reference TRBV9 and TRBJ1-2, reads DSGVTQTPKHLITATGQRVTLRCSPRSGDLSVYWYQQSLDQGLQFLIQYYNGEERAKGNILERFSAQQFPDLHSELNLSSLELGDSALYFCASSDPPTVNYGYTFGSGTRLTVV.

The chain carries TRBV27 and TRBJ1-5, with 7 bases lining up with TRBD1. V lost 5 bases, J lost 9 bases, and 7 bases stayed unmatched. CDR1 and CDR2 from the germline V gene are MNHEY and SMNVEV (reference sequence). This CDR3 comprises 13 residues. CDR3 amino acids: CASSMDRNWPQHF. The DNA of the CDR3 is TGTGCCAGCAGTATGGACAGGAATTGGCCCCAGCATTTT.

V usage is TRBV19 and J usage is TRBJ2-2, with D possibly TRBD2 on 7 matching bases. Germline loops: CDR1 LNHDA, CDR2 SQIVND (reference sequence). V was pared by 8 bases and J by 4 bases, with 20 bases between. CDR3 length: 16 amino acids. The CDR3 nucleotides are TGTGCCAGTTCGGACAGACGGGGGGATCTCACCGGGGAGCTGTTTTTT. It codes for CASSDRRGDLTGELFF.

The CDR3 loop is CASRHRDTLPLYGYTF. In DNA form, the CDR3 reads TGTGCCAGCAGACACCGGGACACCCTTCCCCTCTATGGCTACACCTTC. The gene calls are TRBV5-8 and TRBJ1-2, with D possibly being TRBD1 (6 bases). Germline V gene data show CDR1 as SGHTS and CDR2 as YDEGEE. There are 16 residues in the CDR3. The V end lost 5 bases, the J end lost 4 bases, and 21 bases lay between the germline ends. Using reference TRBV5-8 and TRBJ1-2 for the parts outside the CDR3, the full variable domain is EAGVTQSPTHLIKTRGQQATLRCSPISGHTSVYWYQQALGLGLQFLLWYDEGEERNRGNFPPRFSGRQFPNYSSELNVNALELEDSALYLCASRHRDTLPLYGYTFGSGTRLTVV.

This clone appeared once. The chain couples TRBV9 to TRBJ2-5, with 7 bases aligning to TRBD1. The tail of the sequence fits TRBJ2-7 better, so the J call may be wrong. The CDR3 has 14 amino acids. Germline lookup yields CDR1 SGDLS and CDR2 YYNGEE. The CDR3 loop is CASSIGTAQYEQYF. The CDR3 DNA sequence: TGTGCCAGCAGCATCGGGACAGCGCAGTACGAGCAGTACTTC.